This TCR beta chain was obtained from a study of beta chain features in type 1 diabetes. A few counts support this clone. This CDR3 has 13 amino acids. Trimming took off 2 bases at V and 3 bases at J, with 8 bases between the two ends. The germline CDR1 and CDR2 sequences are SGHRS and YFSETQ. TCRB transcripts that were expressed got sequenced, as all of the isolated RNA had been reverse transcribed. Some clones are missing from TCRdb's copy, which holds only in-frame ones; the method was immunoSEQ multiplex PCR. Of under 250,000 clones in the sample, around 14% were seen once. Sequencing was carried out using naive CD4+ T cells from blood. V is TRBV5-1 and J is TRBJ1-1; the D is unclear. The sequence came from a middle-aged woman in good health. DNA of the CDR3: TGCGCCAGCAGCTTTCAGGCCGACACTGAAGCTTTCTTT. This gives the protein CASSFQADTEAFF.